This TCR beta chain was profiled in a study of blood T cell repertoires in COVID-19. Across the study: Specimens from acute and convalescent COVID-19 originated in the United States, Italy and Spain. Sources were T cells, B-cell-depleted T cells, or PBMCs; the material itself was cDNA or gDNA.

The authors' processing: The assay estimated nucleated cells by amplifying reference gene primers. Clones were read by immunoSEQ multiplex PCR, and TCRdb kept only the in-frame ones, dropping some. The V and J calls and clone size come from that table; D and trimming were worked out from the DNA. The repertoire holds some 50,000 clones, with roughly 88% as singletons. From germline, CDR1 is MNHEY and CDR2 SMNVEV (reference sequence). This CDR3 contains 13 residues. V dropped 0 bases and J dropped 15 bases, with 15 bases sitting between them. The sample consisted of peripheral blood. The rearrangement links TRBV27 to TRBJ2-1; a weak D match, TRBD2 (5 bases). The TCR comes from a human donor in a cohort sampled during active COVID-19. The donor label of this sample is uncertain. DNA of the CDR3: TGTGCCAGCAGTTTATCCGGGCCTTCTGGAGGGTTCTTC. Translation: CASSLSGPSGGFF.